These T cell receptor beta chains were read from a single sample in a study of T cell responses to AZD1222 COVID-19 vaccine. The assay was immunoSEQ multiplex PCR, and TCRdb's table has in-frame clones only and misses some. The repertoire holds more than 100,000 clones, with roughly 86% as singletons. The specimen comprised peripheral blood, sampled on day 0 of AZD1222 vaccination. These receptors were taken from an adult in good health. Both conserved end residues are part of each CDR3. The D gene is left open where the match is weak. Clone size appears in some rows only: once, few, many, or a class for an expanded clone.

CDR3nt	CDR3aa	abundance	d_gene	len	v_gene	j_gene
TGTGCCAGCAGCTCCCGGGACAGGGGGCCCTATAATTCACCCCTCCACTTT	CASSSRDRGPYNSPLHF	-	TRBD1	17	TRBV7-9	TRBJ1-6
TGTGCCAGCAGTTTATATGGGGGTAATCAGCCCCAGCATTTT	CASSLYGGNQPQHF	medium-sized	-	14	TRBV27	TRBJ1-5
TGTGCCACCCAGCCGGGGGAGGGCACCGGGGAGCTGTTTTTT	CATQPGEGTGELFF	-	TRBD2	14	TRBV19	TRBJ2-2
TGTGCCAGCAGTGAATTGCTTTCTTCGGTGCAGTTCTTC	CASSELLSSVQFF	-	-	13	TRBV2	TRBJ2-1
TGTGCCAGCAAAGGGCAGGGTGGAGATACGCAGTATTTT	CASKGQGGDTQYF	-	-	13	TRBV25-1	TRBJ2-3
TGTGCCAGCAGTGAACTGGGGCAGGGGAGTAGTGAAGCTTTCTTT	CASSELGQGSSEAFF	-	-	15	TRBV2	TRBJ1-1
TGCAGTGCTAGTTCTGGCCGGACCTATTACGAGCAGTACTTC	CSASSGRTYYEQYF	-	-	14	TRBV20-1	TRBJ2-7
TGCGCCAGCAGTGTCGGGACAGGGCGTTTGGACACCTTC	CASSVGTGRLDTF	-	TRBD1	13	TRBV10-2	TRBJ1-2
TGTGCCAGCAGTTACTCTCAGGGGGCTTCCTACGAGCAGTACTTC	CASSYSQGASYEQYF	-	TRBD1	15	TRBV6-5	TRBJ2-7
TGTGCCAGCAGCTCTGGACAGGGGACCCGAGGGGTAGAGACCCAGTACTTC	CASSSGQGTRGVETQYF	-	TRBD1	17	TRBV3-1/TRBV3-2	TRBJ2-5
TGTGCCAGCAGTGAGGTCGGGGGAGGGAACGAGCAGTACTTC	CASSEVGGGNEQYF	-	TRBD2	14	TRBV6-1	TRBJ2-7
TGTGCCAGCTCACCGTCCGGGACTAGCGGAGCCTACGAGCAGTACTTC	CASSPSGTSGAYEQYF	-	TRBD2	16	TRBV18	TRBJ2-7
TGCGCCAGCAGCTTGTCAGGGGCTGGGGCCAACGTCCTGACTTTC	CASSLSGAGANVLTF	-	-	15	TRBV5-1	TRBJ2-6
TGTGCCATCAGTGAGGTTGCCCATGAGCAGTTCTTC	CAISEVAHEQFF	-	-	12	TRBV10-3	TRBJ2-1
TGCGCCAGCAGTGAGATAATAGCCCCAGATACGCAGTATTTT	CASSEIIAPDTQYF	once	-	14	TRBV10-2	TRBJ2-3
TGTGCCAGCAGGCTTGGGCACTATGGCTACACCTTC	CASRLGHYGYTF	-	-	12	TRBV7-2	TRBJ1-2
TGTGCCAGCAGCCAAGACGGACAGGGGCGGGGCTACACCTTC	CASSQDGQGRGYTF	-	TRBD1	14	TRBV3-1/TRBV3-2	TRBJ1-2
TGTGCCAGTAGTCTCACCTCGACTGTCCAAGAGACCCAGTACTTC	CASSLTSTVQETQYF	once	-	15	TRBV19	TRBJ2-5
TGTGCCAGCAGCATACAGGGGAACTATGGCTACACCTTC	CASSIQGNYGYTF	-	TRBD1	13	TRBV5-8	TRBJ1-2
TGTGCCAGTAGACCGTCCATGGGGCCCCAGCATTTT	CASRPSMGPQHF	-	-	12	TRBV19	TRBJ1-5
TGTGCCAGTAGTAGACGCCCGACAACGATGAACACTGAAGCTTTCTTT	CASSRRPTTMNTEAFF	few	-	16	TRBV19	TRBJ1-1
TGTGCCAGCAGCGCAGCCGGAGGTCCCTACAATGAGCAGTTCTTC	CASSAAGGPYNEQFF	-	-	15	TRBV7-9	TRBJ2-1
TGCGCCAGCAGCTTGGCGCCAGAAAACTATGGCTACACCTTC	CASSLAPENYGYTF	-	-	14	TRBV5-1	TRBJ1-2
TGCAGCGTTTTCCCGACAGGGACTTCTGAAAAACTGTTTTTT	CSVFPTGTSEKLFF	-	TRBD1	14	TRBV29-1	TRBJ1-4
TGTGCCAGTAGTAGCGGACTAGCGTCATCAGATACGCAGTATTTT	CASSSGLASSDTQYF	-	TRBD2	15	TRBV19	TRBJ2-3
TGTGCCAGTAACCCCCTCAGAGGGGTGAGCAATCAGCCCCAGCATTTT	CASNPLRGVSNQPQHF	few	-	16	TRBV19	TRBJ1-5
TGCGCCAGCAGCCAGACTCGGGACAGATCTAATTCACCCCTCCACTTT	CASSQTRDRSNSPLHF	-	TRBD1	16	TRBV4-1	TRBJ1-6
TGTGCCAGCACCCCCCTAGCGGGAGCAGGTGAGCAGTTCTTC	CASTPLAGAGEQFF	-	TRBD2	14	TRBV9	TRBJ2-1
TGTGCCAGCAGCTTAGCAGGTTCACCCCTCCACTTT	CASSLAGSPLHF	-	-	12	TRBV7-9	TRBJ1-6
TGTGCCAGCAGTAAGAGGTCCGGTTGGAACTTC	CASSKRSGWNF	-	-	11	TRBV6-2/TRBV6-3	TRBJ2-5
TGTGCCAGCAGAAACAGGGTTGGGGGCAATCAGCCCCAGCATTTT	CASRNRVGGNQPQHF	-	-	15	TRBV7-2	TRBJ1-5
TGTGCCAGCAGCTTACGGGGGGGCGGCACAGATACGCAGTATTTT	CASSLRGGGTDTQYF	-	TRBD2	15	TRBV7-9	TRBJ2-3
TGCGCCAGCAGCCCCAGTGAGAGCAATCAGCCCCAGCATTTT	CASSPSESNQPQHF	-	-	14	TRBV5-1	TRBJ1-5
TGTGCCAGCAGCTTGCGGGGGTTGGGGCAAGAGACCCAGTACTTC	CASSLRGLGQETQYF	once	-	15	TRBV5-4	TRBJ2-5
TGTGCCAGCAGAACAGGACCCTCTGGAAACACCATATATTTT	CASRTGPSGNTIYF	-	-	14	TRBV7-9	TRBJ1-3
TGCGCCAGCAGCCAAGATCCGTACCGAAAAGTACAGGGGTTGGGCGAGCAGTACTTC	CASSQDPYRKVQGLGEQYF	-	TRBD1	19	TRBV4-1	TRBJ2-7
TGTGCCAGTTACGATATGGGCTCTGGAAACACCATATATTTT	CASYDMGSGNTIYF	-	-	14	TRBV19	TRBJ1-3
TGTGCCAGCCGGGCAGGGGAAGAGACCGGGGAGCTGTTTTTT	CASRAGEETGELFF	medium-sized	-	14	TRBV6-4	TRBJ2-2
TGTGCCAGCAGCCCGATGACAGGGGGCTACGAGCAGTACTTC	CASSPMTGGYEQYF	-	TRBD1	14	TRBV13	TRBJ2-7
TGCGCCAGCAGCTTGTCAGGGAATCGCGCTGAAGCTTTCTTT	CASSLSGNRAEAFF	-	-	14	TRBV5-1	TRBJ1-1
TGTGCCACCAGCAGAGATAGGGCAGAGAGGGCCCAGTACTTC	CATSRDRAERAQYF	-	-	14	TRBV15	TRBJ2-5
TGTGCCAGCAGCCGGGACTCTAATTTAGATACGCAGTATTTT	CASSRDSNLDTQYF	-	-	14	TRBV2	TRBJ2-3
TGTGCCAGCAGCGGGACGCGGGGTGGGGAAAAACTGTTTTTT	CASSGTRGGEKLFF	-	-	14	TRBV27	TRBJ1-4
TGTGCCAGCAGTTTAATTGGCAGACGCTATGGCTACACCTTC	CASSLIGRRYGYTF	-	-	14	TRBV28	TRBJ1-2
TGTGCCAGCAGAGAAGACCCCTCTAACTATGGCTACACCTTC	CASREDPSNYGYTF	few	-	14	TRBV5-4	TRBJ1-2
TGTGCCAGCAGCTTGTGGACAGGATCGATGAACACTGAAGCTTTCTTT	CASSLWTGSMNTEAFF	once	TRBD1	16	TRBV11-2	TRBJ1-1
TGTGCCTCCATCAGGGGGTCGGACACTGAAGCTTTCTTT	CASIRGSDTEAFF	-	TRBD1	13	TRBV6-5	TRBJ1-1
TGTGCCAGCAGGTTTACAGGGGGATGGGTCTATGGCTACACCTTC	CASRFTGGWVYGYTF	-	TRBD1	15	TRBV5-4	TRBJ1-2
TGTGCCAGCAGCTTAAGGCGGGGGGTCACCTACGAGCAGTACTTC	CASSLRRGVTYEQYF	-	TRBD2	15	TRBV7-6	TRBJ2-7
TGTGCCACCAGTGATTTTGCCCCTGCCGGGTCCGGGGAGCTGTTTTTT	CATSDFAPAGSGELFF	-	-	16	TRBV24-1	TRBJ2-2
TGTGCCAGCAGTTACTCCCCGGGTTCTGGAAACACCATATATTTT	CASSYSPGSGNTIYF	-	-	15	TRBV6-6	TRBJ1-3
TGTGCCAGTAGTATTAGGGGACTACAAGAGACCCAGTACTTC	CASSIRGLQETQYF	-	TRBD2	14	TRBV19	TRBJ2-5
TGTGCCAGCAGCTCCCCGGACAAATACTCCTACGAGCAGTACTTC	CASSSPDKYSYEQYF	-	-	15	TRBV7-2	TRBJ2-7
TGTGCCAGTAGTGGCCCCGCCTACGAGCAGTACTTC	CASSGPAYEQYF	-	-	12	TRBV19	TRBJ2-7